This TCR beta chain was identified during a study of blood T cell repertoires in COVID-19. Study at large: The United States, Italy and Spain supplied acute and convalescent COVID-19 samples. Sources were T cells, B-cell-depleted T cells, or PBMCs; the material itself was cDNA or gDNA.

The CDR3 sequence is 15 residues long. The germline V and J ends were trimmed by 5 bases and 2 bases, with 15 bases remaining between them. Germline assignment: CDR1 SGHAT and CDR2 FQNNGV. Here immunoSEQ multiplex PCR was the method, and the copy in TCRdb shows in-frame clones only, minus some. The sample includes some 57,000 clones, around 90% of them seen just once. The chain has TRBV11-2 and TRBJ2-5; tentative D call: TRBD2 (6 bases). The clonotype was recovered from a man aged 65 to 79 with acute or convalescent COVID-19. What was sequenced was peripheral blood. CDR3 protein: CASSGRRTIQETQYF. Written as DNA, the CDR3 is TGTGCCAGCAGCGGACGGAGGACTATTCAAGAGACCCAGTACTTC.